Below, one T cell receptor (beta chain) is given with its context. This specimen comes from a study of radiation and T cells in renal cell carcinoma. Time point indicated: blood 2 weeks post-SBRT. Described treatment: 15 Gy SBRT to primary tumor, nephrectomy 4 weeks later. Blood was sampled at baseline, 2 weeks and 4 weeks after SBRT. The tumor was a clear cell renal cell carcinoma. Germline V CDR1 and CDR2: SGHRS, YFSETQ. The CDR3 totals 13 residues. Germline trimming cut 4 bases from V and 6 bases from J; bases unmatched to any gene: 7. Produced via immunoSEQ multiplex PCR; TCRdb's table is partial and in-frame only. This table has about 120,000 clones, about four fifths appearing once.

The specimen comprised blood, sampled from a patient whose treatment included radiotherapy and nephrectomy. The sequence derives from a man aged 45-65 years with renal cell carcinoma. This chain joins TRBV5-1 and TRBJ2-7; 7 positions match TRBD1. CDR3 coding DNA: TGCGCCAGCAGCCCGGGACAGAACGTCGAGCAGTACTTC. It encodes CASSPGQNVEQYF.